The rows below give T cell receptor beta chains drawn from one sample of a study of shared clonotypes between healthy human individuals. Sequencing used immunoSEQ multiplex PCR; TCRdb keeps in-frame clones, though not all of them. The sample records just over 2,000,000 clones, roughly 94% being singletons. The material sequenced was naive CD8+ T cells sorted from blood. Source of these receptors: a man between 18 and 29 years old in good health. The CDR3 runs from the conserved cysteine through the conserved F or W. A D gene is named only where the DNA matches it firmly.

CASRTYNYGYTF | TRBV19 | NA
CASSFRTGGAEKLFF | TRBV27 | TRBD1
CASSPAGSYEQYF | TRBV18 | NA
CASSSLDYEQYF | TRBV7-2 | NA
CAWSVRDFGANVLTF | TRBV30 | NA
CASSLDLGPFYGYTF | TRBV11-2 | NA
CAWGTGTSSYEQYF | TRBV30 | TRBD1
CASSLGTGSYEQYF | TRBV11-2 | TRBD1
CASSYSTGGEQFF | TRBV6-6 | TRBD2
CASSFPGARGEETQYF | TRBV11-2 | TRBD2
CASSAENSYNEQFF | TRBV10-1 | NA
CASSLTRGGGNNQPQHF | TRBV11-3 | NA
CASSPADGDYEQYF | TRBV19 | NA
CASSPEDSMNTEAFF | TRBV18 | NA
CASSPPLRNGYTF | TRBV7-9 | NA
CASSFGPRGQGIGETQYF | TRBV5-6 | TRBD1
CASSQGHNTEAFF | TRBV7-9 | NA
CASSPISVAGEEGYTF | TRBV5-1 | NA
CASQSPREATTLYNEQFF | TRBV7-9 | NA